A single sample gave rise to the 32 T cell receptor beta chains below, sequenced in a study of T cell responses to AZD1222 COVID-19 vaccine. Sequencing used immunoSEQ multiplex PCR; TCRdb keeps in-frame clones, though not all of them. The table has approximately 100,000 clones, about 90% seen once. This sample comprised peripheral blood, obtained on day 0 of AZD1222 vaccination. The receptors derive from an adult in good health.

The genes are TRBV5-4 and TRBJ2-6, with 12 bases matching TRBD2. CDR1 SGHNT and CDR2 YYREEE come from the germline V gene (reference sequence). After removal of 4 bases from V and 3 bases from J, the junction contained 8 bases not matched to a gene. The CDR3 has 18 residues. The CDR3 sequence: CASSRTSGIDFGANVLTF. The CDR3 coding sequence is TGTGCCAGCAGCCGGACTAGCGGGATCGACTTTGGGGCCAACGTCCTGACTTTC.

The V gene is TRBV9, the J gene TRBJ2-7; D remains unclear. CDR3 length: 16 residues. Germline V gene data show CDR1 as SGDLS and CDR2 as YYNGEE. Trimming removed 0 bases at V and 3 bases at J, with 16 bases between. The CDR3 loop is CASSVVTRTTDYEQYF. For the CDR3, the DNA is TGTGCCAGCAGCGTAGTTACGCGTACAACCGACTACGAGCAGTACTTC.

Here the CDR3 reads CASSDGREGTDTQYF. The CDR3 DNA sequence: TGTGCCAGCAGTGACGGGCGGGAGGGCACAGATACGCAGTATTTT. The chain employs TRBV6-4 and TRBJ2-3, with TRBD2 matching 8 bases. The ends lost 2 bases at V and 1 base at J; junction bases unmatched: 2. The CDR3 sequence is 15 residues long. CDR1 MRHNA and CDR2 SNTAGT come from the germline V gene.

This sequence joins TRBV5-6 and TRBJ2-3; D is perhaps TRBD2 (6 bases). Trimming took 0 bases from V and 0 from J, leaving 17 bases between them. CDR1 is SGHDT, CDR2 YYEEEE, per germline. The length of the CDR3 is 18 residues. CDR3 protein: CASSLAGYSGASTDTQYF. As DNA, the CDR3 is TGTGCCAGCAGCTTGGCTGGTTATAGCGGAGCTAGCACAGATACGCAGTATTTT.

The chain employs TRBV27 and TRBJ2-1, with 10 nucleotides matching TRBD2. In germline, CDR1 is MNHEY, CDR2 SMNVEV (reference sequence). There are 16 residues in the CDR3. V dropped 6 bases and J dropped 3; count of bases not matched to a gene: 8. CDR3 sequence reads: CASSIGRLAGYNEQFF. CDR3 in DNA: TGTGCCAGCAGCATTGGTAGACTAGCGGGCTACAATGAGCAGTTCTTC.

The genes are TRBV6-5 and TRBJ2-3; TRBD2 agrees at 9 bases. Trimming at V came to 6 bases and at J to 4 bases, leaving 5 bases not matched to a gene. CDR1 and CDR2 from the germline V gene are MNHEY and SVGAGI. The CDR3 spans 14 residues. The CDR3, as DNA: TGTGCCAGCAGAATGGTAGCGGGAGCAGATACGCAGTATTTT. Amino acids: CASRMVAGADTQYF.

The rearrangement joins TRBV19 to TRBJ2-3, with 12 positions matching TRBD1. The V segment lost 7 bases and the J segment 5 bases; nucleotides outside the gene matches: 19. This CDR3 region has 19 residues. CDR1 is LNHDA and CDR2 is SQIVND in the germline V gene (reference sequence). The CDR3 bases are TGTGCCAGTACCCTAACGCCCCCGGGACAGGGGGCAATTCGAGATACGCAGTATTTT. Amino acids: CASTLTPPGQGAIRDTQYF. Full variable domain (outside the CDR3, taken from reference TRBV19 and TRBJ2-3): DGGITQSPKYLFRKEGQNVTLSCEQNLNHDAMYWYRQDPGQGLRLIYYSQIVNDFQKGDIAEGYSVSREKKESFPLTVTSAQKNPTAFYLCASTLTPPGQGAIRDTQYFGPGTRLTVL.

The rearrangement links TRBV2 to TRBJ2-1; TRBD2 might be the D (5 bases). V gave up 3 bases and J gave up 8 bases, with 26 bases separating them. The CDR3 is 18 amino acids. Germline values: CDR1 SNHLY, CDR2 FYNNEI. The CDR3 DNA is TGTGCCAGCAGTGAGAGGAGGTTGGTTAGTTCCAGCAGGTATGAGCAGTTCTTC. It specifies CASSERRLVSSSRYEQFF.

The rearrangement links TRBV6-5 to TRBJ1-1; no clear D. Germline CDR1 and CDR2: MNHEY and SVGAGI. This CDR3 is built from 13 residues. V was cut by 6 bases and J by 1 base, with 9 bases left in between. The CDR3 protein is CASSLLENTEAFF. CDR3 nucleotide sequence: TGTGCCAGCAGCCTTCTTGAGAACACTGAAGCTTTCTTT.

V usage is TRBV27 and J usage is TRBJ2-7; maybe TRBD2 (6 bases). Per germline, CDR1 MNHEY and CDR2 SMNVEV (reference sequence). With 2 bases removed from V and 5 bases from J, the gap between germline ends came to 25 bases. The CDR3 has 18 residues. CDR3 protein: CASSLQVLWTGVIDEQYF. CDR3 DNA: TGTGCCAGCAGTTTACAGGTACTATGGACGGGGGTAATTGACGAGCAGTACTTC.

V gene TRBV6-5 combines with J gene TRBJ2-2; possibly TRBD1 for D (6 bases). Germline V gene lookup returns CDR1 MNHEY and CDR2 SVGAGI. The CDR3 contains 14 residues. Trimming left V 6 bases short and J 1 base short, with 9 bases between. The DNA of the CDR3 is TGTGCCAGCAGGATGACAGGGAACACCGGGGAGCTGTTTTTT. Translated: CASRMTGNTGELFF.

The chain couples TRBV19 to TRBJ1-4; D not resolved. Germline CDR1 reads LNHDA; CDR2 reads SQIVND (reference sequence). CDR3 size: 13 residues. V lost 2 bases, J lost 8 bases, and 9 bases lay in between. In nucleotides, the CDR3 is TGTGCCAGTAGTATAAGAGAGAGAGAAAAACTGTTTTTT. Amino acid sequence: CASSIREREKLFF.

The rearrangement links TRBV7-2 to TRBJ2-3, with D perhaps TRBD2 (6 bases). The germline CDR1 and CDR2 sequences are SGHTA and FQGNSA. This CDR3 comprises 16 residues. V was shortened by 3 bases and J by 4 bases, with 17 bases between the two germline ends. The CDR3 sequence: CASSLGTAIAADTQYF. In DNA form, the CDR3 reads TGTGCCAGCAGCTTGGGGACGGCTATAGCGGCAGATACGCAGTATTTT.

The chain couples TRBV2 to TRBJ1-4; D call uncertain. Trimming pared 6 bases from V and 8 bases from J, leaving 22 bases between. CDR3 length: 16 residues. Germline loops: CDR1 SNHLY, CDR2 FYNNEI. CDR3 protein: CASSPDLVGRREKLFF. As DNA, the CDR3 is TGTGCCAGCAGCCCCGACCTGGTGGGGAGAAGGGAAAAACTGTTTTTT. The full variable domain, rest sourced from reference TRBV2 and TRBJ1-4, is EPEVTQTPSHQVTQMGQEVILRCVPISNHLYFYWYRQILGQKVEFLVSFYNNEISEKSEIFDDQFSVERPDGSNFTLKIRSTKLEDSAMYFCASSPDLVGRREKLFFGSGTQLSVL.

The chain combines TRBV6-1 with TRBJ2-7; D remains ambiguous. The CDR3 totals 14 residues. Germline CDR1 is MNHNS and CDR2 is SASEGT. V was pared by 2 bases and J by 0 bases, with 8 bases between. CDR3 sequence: CASSEQDGSYEQYF. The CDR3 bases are TGTGCCAGCAGTGAACAGGATGGCTCCTACGAGCAGTACTTC.

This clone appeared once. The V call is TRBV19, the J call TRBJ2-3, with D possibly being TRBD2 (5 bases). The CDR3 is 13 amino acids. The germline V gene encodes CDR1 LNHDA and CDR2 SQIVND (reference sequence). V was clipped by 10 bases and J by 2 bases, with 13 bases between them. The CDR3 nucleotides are TGTGCCACCTGCCCCGGGAACACAGATACGCAGTATTTT. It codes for CATCPGNTDTQYF.

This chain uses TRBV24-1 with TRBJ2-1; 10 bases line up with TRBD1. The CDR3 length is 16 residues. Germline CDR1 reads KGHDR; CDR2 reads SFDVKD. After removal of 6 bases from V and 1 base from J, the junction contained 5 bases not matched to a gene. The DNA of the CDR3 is TGTGCCACCAGTAGTGACAGGGGGCGGTCCTACAATGAGCAGTTCTTC. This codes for CATSSDRGRSYNEQFF.

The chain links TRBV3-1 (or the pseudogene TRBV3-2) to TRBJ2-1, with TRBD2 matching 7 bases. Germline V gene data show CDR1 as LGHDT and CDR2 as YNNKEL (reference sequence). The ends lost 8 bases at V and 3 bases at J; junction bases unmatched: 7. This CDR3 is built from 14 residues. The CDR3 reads CASRGEGGYNEQFF. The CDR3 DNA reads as TGTGCCAGCCGGGGGGAGGGCGGCTACAATGAGCAGTTCTTC.

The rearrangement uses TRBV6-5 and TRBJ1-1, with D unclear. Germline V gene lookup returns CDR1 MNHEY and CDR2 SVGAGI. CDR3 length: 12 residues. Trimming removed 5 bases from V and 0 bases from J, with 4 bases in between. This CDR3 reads CASSNLNTEAFF. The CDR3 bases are TGTGCCAGCAGTAACCTGAACACTGAAGCTTTCTTT.

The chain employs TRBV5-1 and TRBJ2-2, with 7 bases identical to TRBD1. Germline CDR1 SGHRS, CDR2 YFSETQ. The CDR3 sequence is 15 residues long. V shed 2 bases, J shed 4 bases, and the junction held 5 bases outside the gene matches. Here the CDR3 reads CASSFGTAITGELFF. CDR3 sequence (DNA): TGCGCCAGCAGCTTCGGGACAGCAATCACCGGGGAGCTGTTTTTT.

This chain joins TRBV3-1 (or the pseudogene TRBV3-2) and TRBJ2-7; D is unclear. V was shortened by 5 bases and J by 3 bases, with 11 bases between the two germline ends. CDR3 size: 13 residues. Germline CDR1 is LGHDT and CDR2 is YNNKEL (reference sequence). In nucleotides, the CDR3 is TGTGCCAGCAGCTACGCCGGATACTACGAGCAGTACTTC. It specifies CASSYAGYYEQYF.

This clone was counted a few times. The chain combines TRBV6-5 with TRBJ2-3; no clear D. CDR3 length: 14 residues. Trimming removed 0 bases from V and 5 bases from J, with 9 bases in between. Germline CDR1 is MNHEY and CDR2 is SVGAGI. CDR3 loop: CASSYSGDGDTQYF. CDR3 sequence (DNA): TGTGCCAGCAGTTACTCTGGGGATGGAGATACGCAGTATTTT.

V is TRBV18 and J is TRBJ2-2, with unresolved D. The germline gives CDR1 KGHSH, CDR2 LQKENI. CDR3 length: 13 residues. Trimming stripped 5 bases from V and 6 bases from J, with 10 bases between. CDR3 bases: TGTGCCAGCTCAAATGCAGCGCCCGGGGAGCTGTTTTTT. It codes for CASSNAAPGELFF.

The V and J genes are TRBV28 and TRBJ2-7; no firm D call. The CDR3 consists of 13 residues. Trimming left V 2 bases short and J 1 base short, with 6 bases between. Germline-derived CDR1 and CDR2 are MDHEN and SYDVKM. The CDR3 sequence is CASSLTSSYEQYF. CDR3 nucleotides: TGTGCCAGCAGTTTAACCAGTTCCTACGAGCAGTACTTC.

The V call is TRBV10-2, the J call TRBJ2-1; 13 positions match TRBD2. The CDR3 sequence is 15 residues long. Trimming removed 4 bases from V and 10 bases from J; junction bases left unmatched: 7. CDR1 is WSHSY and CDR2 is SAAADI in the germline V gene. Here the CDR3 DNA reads TGCGCCAGCAGTGGGGGGACTAGCGGGACAAGAGAGCAGTTCTTC. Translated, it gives CASSGGTSGTREQFF.

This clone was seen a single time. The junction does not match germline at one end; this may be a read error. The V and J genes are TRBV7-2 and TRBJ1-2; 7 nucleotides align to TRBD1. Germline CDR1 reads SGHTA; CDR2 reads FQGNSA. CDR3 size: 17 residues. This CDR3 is CASSSGTYGTDNHGYTF. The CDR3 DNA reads TGTGCCAGCAGCTCGGGAACTTACGGGACAGATAACCATGGCTACACCTTC.

In DNA, the CDR3 is TGCGCCAGCAGCGTGGGACTAGCTGGAGATACGCAGTATTTT. Translation: CASSVGLAGDTQYF. The chain employs TRBV5-1 and TRBJ2-3; 9 nucleotides agree with TRBD2. Germline values: CDR1 SGHRS, CDR2 YFSETQ. The CDR3 runs 14 residues. J was trimmed by 5 bases and V by 4 bases; bases with no gene match: 5.

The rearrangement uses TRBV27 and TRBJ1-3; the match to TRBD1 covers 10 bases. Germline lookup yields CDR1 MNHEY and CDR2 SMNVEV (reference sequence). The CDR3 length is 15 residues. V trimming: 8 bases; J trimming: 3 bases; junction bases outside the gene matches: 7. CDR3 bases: TGTGCCAGCGGTCGACAGGGGGCTAATGGAAACACCATATATTTT. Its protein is CASGRQGANGNTIYF.

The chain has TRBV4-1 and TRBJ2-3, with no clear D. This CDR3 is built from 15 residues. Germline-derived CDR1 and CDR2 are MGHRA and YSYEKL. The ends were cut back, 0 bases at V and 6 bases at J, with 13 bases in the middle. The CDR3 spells CASSQEQASEDTQYF. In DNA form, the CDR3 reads TGCGCCAGCAGCCAAGAGCAAGCCTCGGAGGATACGCAGTATTTT.

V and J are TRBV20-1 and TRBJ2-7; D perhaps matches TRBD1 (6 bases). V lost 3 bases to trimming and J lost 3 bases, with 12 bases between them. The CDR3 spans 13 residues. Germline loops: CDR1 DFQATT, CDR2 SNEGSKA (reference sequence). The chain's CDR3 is CSASATGIYEQYF. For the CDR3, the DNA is TGCAGTGCTAGTGCTACAGGGATCTACGAGCAGTACTTC.

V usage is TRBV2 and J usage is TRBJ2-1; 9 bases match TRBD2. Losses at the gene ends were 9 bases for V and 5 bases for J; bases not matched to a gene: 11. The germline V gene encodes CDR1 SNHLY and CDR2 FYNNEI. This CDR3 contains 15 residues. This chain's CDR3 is CARRPLAGSDNEQFF. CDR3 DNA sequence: TGTGCCAGACGCCCTCTAGCGGGAAGTGACAATGAGCAGTTCTTC.

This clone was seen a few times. This CDR3 is CATSRGRGGFDEKLFF. The CDR3, as DNA: TGTGCCACCAGCAGAGGAAGAGGGGGTTTCGATGAAAAACTGTTTTTT. The chain employs TRBV15 and TRBJ1-4; TRBD1 is a possible D gene (6 bases). V lost 1 base to trimming and J lost 6 bases, with 15 bases between them. The germline gives CDR1 LNHNV, CDR2 YYDKDF (reference sequence). The CDR3 is made up of 16 amino acids.